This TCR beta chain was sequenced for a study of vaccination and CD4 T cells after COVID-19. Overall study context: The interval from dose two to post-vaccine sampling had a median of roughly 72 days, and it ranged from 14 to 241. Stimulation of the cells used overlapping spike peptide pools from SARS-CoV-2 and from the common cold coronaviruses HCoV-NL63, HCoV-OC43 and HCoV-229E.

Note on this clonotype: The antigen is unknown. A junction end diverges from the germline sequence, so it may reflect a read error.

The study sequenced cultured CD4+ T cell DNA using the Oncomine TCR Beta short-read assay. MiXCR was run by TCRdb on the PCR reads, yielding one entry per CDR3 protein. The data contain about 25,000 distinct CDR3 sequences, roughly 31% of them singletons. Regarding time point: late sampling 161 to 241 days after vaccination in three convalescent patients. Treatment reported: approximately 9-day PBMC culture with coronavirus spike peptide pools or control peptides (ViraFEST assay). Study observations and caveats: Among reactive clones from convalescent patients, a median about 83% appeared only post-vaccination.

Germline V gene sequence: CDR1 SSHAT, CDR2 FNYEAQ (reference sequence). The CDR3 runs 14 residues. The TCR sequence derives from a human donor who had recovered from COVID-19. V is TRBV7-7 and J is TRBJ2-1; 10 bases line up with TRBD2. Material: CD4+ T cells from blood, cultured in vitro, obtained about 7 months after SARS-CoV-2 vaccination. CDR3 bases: TGTGCTAGCAGTTCCGGGACTAGCGTCAATGAGCAGTTCTTC. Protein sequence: CASSSGTSVNEQFF.